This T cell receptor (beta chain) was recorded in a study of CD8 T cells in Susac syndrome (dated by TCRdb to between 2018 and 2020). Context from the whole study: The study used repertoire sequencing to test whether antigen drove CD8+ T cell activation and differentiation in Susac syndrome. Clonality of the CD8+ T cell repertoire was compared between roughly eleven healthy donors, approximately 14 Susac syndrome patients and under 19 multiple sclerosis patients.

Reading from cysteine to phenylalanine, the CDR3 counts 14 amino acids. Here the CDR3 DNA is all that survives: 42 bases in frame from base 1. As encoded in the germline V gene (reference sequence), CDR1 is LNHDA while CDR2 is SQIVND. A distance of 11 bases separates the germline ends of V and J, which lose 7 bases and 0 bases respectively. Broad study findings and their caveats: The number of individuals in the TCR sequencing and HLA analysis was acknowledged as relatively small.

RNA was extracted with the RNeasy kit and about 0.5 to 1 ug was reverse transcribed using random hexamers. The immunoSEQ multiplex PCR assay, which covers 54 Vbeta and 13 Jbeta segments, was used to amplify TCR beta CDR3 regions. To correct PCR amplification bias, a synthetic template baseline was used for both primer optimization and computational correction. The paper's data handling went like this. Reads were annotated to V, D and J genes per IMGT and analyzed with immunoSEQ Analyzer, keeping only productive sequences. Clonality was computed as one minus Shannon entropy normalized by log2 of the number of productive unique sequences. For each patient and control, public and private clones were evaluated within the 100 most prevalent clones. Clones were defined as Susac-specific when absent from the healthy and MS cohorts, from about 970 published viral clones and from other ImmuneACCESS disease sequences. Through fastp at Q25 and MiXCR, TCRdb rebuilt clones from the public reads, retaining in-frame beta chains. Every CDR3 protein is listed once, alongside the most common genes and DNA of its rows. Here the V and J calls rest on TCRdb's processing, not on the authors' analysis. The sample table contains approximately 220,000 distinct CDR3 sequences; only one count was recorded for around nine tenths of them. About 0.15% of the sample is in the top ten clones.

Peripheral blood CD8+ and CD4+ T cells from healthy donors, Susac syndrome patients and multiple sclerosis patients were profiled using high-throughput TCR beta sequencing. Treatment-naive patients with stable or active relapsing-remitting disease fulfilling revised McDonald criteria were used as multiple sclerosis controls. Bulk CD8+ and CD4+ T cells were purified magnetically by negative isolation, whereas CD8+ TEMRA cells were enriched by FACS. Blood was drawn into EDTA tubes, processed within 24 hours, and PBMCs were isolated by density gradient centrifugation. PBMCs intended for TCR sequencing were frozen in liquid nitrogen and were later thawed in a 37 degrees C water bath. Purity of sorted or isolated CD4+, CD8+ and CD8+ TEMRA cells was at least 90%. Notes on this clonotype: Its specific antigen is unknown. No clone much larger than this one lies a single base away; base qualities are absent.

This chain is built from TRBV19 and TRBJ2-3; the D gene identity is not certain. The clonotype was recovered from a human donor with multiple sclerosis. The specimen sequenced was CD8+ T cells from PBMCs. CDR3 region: CASNVQISTDTQYF. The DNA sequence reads TGTGCCAGTAACGTACAGATTAGCACAGATACGCAGTATTTT. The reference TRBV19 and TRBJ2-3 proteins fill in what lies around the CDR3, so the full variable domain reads DGGITQSPKYLFRKEGQNVTLSCEQNLNHDAMYWYRQDPGQGLRLIYYSQIVNDFQKGDIAEGYSVSREKKESFPLTVTSAQKNPTAFYLCASNVQISTDTQYFGPGTRLTVL.